This T cell receptor (beta chain) was sequenced in a study of T cell changes during pregnancy in multiple sclerosis. TCRdb's copy holds only in-frame clones and misses some; the assay was immunoSEQ multiplex PCR. The sample holds under 50,000 clones, around 89% seen once. The CDR3 spans 15 residues. Germline V gene data show CDR1 as SGHDT and CDR2 as YYEEEE. Losses at the gene ends were 3 bases for V and 4 bases for J; bases not matched to a gene: 10. The V and J genes are TRBV5-6 and TRBJ2-7, with 7 bases fitting TRBD2. Sequenced material: CD4+ T cells from peripheral blood mononuclear cells, taken after pregnancy. The TCR was taken from a female donor with multiple sclerosis, enrolled in a pregnancy study. The DNA of the CDR3 is TGTGCCAGCAGCTACGGGACTACAAGCGCGTACGAGCAGTACTTC. Its protein product is CASSYGTTSAYEQYF.